These 10 T cell receptor beta chains share one sample of origin, sequenced in a study of OX40 agonist ivuxolimab in advanced cancers. Using immunoSEQ multiplex PCR, the repertoire was profiled, and TCRdb retains in-frame clones only, with some absent. The sample carries 50,000 to 60,000 clones, almost 90% recorded once. The material sequenced was CD4+ or CD8+ T cells sorted from blood, taken in a trial of the OX40 agonist ivuxolimab. These receptors originate from an adult with an advanced solid tumor such as melanoma, head and neck, liver or kidney cancer.

This sequence joins TRBV28 and TRBJ2-4; TRBD2 is a possible D gene (5 bases). The germline gives CDR1 MDHEN, CDR2 SYDVKM. This CDR3 has 12 residues. CDR3: CVSAGAKNIQYF. CDR3 sequence (DNA): TGTGTCTCTGCGGGAGCCAAAAACATTCAGTACTTC.

J is TRBJ1-5 and V is TRBV7-2, with a possible D match to TRBD1 (5 bases). CDR3 length equals 13 residues. V lost 5 bases, J lost 1 base, and 6 bases lay in between. Per germline, CDR1 SGHTA and CDR2 FQGNSA. CDR3 nucleotides: TGTGCCAGCAGCCGACAGAGCAATCAGCCCCAGCATTTT. This translates into CASSRQSNQPQHF. Filled out from reference TRBV7-2 and TRBJ1-5, the complete variable domain reads GAGVSQSPSNKVTEKGKDVELRCDPISGHTALYWYRQSLGQGLEFLIYFQGNSAPDKSGLPSDRFSAERTGGSVSTLTIQRTQQEDSAVYLCASSRQSNQPQHFGDGTRLSIL.

The chain couples TRBV28 to TRBJ2-1; tentative D call: TRBD1 (6 bases). From germline, CDR1 is MDHEN and CDR2 SYDVKM. Trimming took 2 bases from V and 0 from J, leaving 14 bases between them. CDR3 length: 17 amino acids. CDR3 loop: CASSLNIGGSSYNEQFF. CDR3 nucleotide sequence: TGTGCCAGCAGTTTAAATATTGGGGGCAGCTCCTACAATGAGCAGTTCTTC.

V usage is TRBV6-5 and J usage is TRBJ1-5; unclear D gene. This CDR3 is 15 amino acids long. Per germline, CDR1 MNHEY and CDR2 SVGAGI. The germline V and J ends were trimmed by 0 bases and 1 base, with 7 bases remaining between them. The CDR3 DNA reads TGTGCCAGCAGTTACTCGAGACAAAGCAATCAGCCCCAGCATTTT. Amino acid sequence: CASSYSRQSNQPQHF.

The count of this clone is one. The rearrangement uses TRBV5-1 and TRBJ2-7; D uncertain. This CDR3 has 15 residues. Germline assignment: CDR1 SGHRS and CDR2 YFSETQ. Trimming removed 2 bases from V and 1 base from J, with 13 bases in between. CDR3 nucleotide sequence: TGCGCCAGCAGCTTTACTCACAATCCGTCCTACGAGCAGTACTTC. It translates to CASSFTHNPSYEQYF.

This chain uses TRBV7-9 with TRBJ2-7, with TRBD1 matching 7 bases. This CDR3 has 14 amino acids. Trimming took 5 bases from V and 7 from J; bases not matched to a gene: 11. Germline V CDR1 and CDR2: SEHNR, FQNEAQ (reference sequence). Written as DNA, the CDR3 is TGTGCCAGCAGCAGACCGGGACAGATGGGGGAGCAGTACTTC. Translation gives CASSRPGQMGEQYF.

J is TRBJ2-7 and V is TRBV27, with 8 bases that match TRBD2. J gave up 2 bases and V 6 bases, and 6 bases lay outside the gene matches. The germline CDR1 and CDR2 sequences are MNHEY and SMNVEV (reference sequence). The length of the CDR3 is 14 residues. CDR3 coding DNA: TGTGCCAGCAGAGCCGGGACTAGACCCTACGAGCAGTACTTC. It specifies CASRAGTRPYEQYF.

The chain links TRBV9 to TRBJ2-7; 15 nucleotides match TRBD2. The ends lost 4 bases at V and 3 bases at J; junction bases unmatched: 8. The germline V gene encodes CDR1 SGDLS and CDR2 YYNGEE. This CDR3 region has 17 residues. CDR3 residues: CASSRTSGRASIYEQYF. The CDR3, as DNA: TGTGCCAGCAGCAGGACTAGCGGGAGGGCCTCGATCTACGAGCAGTACTTC.

J is TRBJ2-7 and V is TRBV6-6; 9 bases fit TRBD1. In germline, CDR1 is MNHNY, CDR2 SVGAGI (reference sequence). The CDR3 runs 14 residues. Trimming cost V 6 bases and J 6 bases; bases outside gene matches: 9. For the CDR3, the DNA is TGTGCCAGCAGAAAGGACAGGGGCCGGCGCGAGCAGTACTTC. It translates to CASRKDRGRREQYF.

The gene calls are TRBV30 and TRBJ1-1; D ambiguous. CDR1 GTSNPN and CDR2 SVGIG come from the germline V gene (reference sequence). V dropped 1 base and J dropped 0 bases, with 6 bases sitting between them. This CDR3 has 13 residues. This chain's CDR3 is CAWSATLNTEAFF. The CDR3 nucleotides are TGTGCCTGGAGTGCAACTTTGAACACTGAAGCTTTCTTT.